The source of this T cell receptor (beta chain) is a study of cytomegalovirus exposure and HLA in healthy donors. The CDR3 totals 16 residues. Per germline, CDR1 SGHRS and CDR2 YFSETQ. The V gene end was trimmed by 1 base and the J gene end by 4 bases; junction bases not matched to a gene: 7. Use of 60 Vbeta and 13 Jbeta primers characterized the PCR. Only in-frame clones appear in the TCRdb table, and some are missing; sequencing was by immunoSEQ multiplex PCR. The table lists 150,000 to 200,000 clones, roughly 73% of them singletons. The receptor comes from a man aged 18 to 29 in good health and CMV-seropositive. Sample: PBMCs. The chain joins TRBV5-1 to TRBJ2-3; 9 bases agree with TRBD1. The CDR3 region is CASSLRGTGLSDTQYF. As DNA, the CDR3 is TGCGCCAGCAGCTTGCGCGGGACAGGGCTATCAGATACGCAGTATTTT.